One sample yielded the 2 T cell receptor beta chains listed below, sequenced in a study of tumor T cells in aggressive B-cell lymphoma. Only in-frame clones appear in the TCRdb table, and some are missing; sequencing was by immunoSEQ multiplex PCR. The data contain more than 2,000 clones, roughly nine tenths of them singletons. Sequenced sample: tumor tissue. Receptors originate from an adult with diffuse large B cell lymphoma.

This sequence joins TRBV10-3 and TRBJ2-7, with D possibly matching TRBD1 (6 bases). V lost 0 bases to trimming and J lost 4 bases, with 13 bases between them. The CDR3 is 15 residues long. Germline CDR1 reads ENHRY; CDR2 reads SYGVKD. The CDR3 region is CAISESGQHPYEQYF. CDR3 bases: TGTGCCATCAGTGAGTCGGGACAACACCCGTACGAGCAGTACTTC.

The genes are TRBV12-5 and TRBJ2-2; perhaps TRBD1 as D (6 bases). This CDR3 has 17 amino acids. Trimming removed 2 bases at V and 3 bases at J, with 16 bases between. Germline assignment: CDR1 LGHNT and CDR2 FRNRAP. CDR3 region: CASGLFSPRGDTGELFF. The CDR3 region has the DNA TGTGCTAGTGGTTTGTTCAGCCCCAGGGGAGACACCGGGGAGCTGTTTTTT.